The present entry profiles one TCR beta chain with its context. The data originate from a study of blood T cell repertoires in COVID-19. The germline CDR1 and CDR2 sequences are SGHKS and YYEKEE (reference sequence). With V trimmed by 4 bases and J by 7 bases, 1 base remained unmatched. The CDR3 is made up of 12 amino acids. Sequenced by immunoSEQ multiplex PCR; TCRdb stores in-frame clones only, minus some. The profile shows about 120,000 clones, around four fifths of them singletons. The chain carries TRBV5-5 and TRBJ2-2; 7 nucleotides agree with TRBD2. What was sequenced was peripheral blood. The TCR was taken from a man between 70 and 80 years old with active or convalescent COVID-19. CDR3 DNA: TGTGCCAGCAGCGGGGAGGGCGGGGAGCTGTTTTTT. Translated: CASSGEGGELFF.